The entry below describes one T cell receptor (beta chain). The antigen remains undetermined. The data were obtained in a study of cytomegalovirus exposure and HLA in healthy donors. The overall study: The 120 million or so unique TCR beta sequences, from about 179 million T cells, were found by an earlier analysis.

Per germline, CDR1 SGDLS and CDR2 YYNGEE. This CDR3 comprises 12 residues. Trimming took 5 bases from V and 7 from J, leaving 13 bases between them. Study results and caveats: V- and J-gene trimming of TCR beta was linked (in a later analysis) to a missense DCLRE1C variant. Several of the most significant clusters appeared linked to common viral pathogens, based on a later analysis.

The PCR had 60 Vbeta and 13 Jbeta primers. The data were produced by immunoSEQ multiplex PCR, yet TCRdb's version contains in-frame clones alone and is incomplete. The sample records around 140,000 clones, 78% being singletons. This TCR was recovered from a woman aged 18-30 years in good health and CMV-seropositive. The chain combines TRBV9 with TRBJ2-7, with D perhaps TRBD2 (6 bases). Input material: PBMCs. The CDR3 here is CASRGSGDEQYF. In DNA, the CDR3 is TGTGCCAGCAGGGGGTCGGGGGATGAGCAGTACTTC. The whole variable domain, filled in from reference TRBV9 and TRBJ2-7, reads DSGVTQTPKHLITATGQRVTLRCSPRSGDLSVYWYQQSLDQGLQFLIQYYNGEERAKGNILERFSAQQFPDLHSELNLSSLELGDSALYFCASRGSGDEQYFGPGTRLTVT.